This TCR beta chain was sequenced during a study of regulatory T cells in long-lasting Graves disease. Background on the study: Positivity for TSH receptor antibodies plus over 5 years of antithyroid drugs meant persistent Graves' disease.

This clonotype was seen only a few times. Its antigen is unknown. Study outcomes and limitations: Persistent disease favored TRBV28, TRBJ1-2 and TRBJ2-5.

Time point defined: persistent/refractory GD, antithyroid drugs over 5 years with positive TRAb. Extracted PBMC RNA gave rise to the TCR library. With 1 base clipped from V and 3 bases from J, the junction kept 19 bases outside the gene matches. The CDR3 loop spans 20 amino acids. From germline, CDR1 is MNHNS and CDR2 SASEGT. According to the study, TCR beta libraries were built with iRepertoire HTBI primers and CDR3-region Arm-PCR. TCRdb re-derived calls from the multiplex PCR reads in MiXCR, one entry per CDR3 protein. The table shows some 370,000 distinct CDR3 sequences, with roughly 23% occurring only once.

The receptor's source is a woman aged 40 to 50 with Graves disease. This sample comprised peripheral blood mononuclear cells (PBMCs), obtained when the disease was refractory, from a patient treated with antithyroid drugs. The rearrangement uses TRBV6-1 and TRBJ2-7; TRBD1 matches at 9 bases. CDR3 residues: CASSEVGPGTGGLVGYEQYF. DNA of the CDR3: TGTGCCAGCAGTGAAGTGGGACCGGGAACAGGGGGCCTTGTTGGCTACGAGCAGTACTTC.